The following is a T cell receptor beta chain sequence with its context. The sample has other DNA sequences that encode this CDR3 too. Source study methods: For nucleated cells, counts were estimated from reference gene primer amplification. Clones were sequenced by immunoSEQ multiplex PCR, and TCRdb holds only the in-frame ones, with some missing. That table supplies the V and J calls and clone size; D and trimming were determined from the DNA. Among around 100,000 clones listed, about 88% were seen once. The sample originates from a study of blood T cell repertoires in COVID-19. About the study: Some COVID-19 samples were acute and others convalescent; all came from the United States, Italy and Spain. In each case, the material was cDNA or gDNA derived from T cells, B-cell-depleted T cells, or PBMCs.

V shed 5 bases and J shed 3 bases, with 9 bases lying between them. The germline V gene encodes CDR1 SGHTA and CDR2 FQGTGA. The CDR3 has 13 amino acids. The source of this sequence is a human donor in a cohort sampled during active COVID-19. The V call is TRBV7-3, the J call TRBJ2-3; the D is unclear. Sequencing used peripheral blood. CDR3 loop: CASSPYSTDTQYF. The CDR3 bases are TGTGCCAGCAGCCCCTACTCGACAGATACGCAGTATTTT.